The rows below give T cell receptor beta chains drawn from one sample of a study of OX40 agonist ivuxolimab in advanced cancers. TCRdb's copy holds only in-frame clones and misses some; the assay was immunoSEQ multiplex PCR. In the table there are about 57,000 clones, 83% of which are singletons. The sequences come from CD4+ or CD8+ T cells sorted from blood, collected in a trial of the OX40 agonist ivuxolimab. The receptors shown here come from an adult with an advanced solid tumor such as melanoma, head and neck, liver or kidney cancer. CDR3s include the opening cysteine and the closing phenylalanine or tryptophan. D genes are given only for firm matches. Size tells how often a clone was seen (once, few, many) or the class of an expanded clone, and some rows leave it out.

j_call: TRBJ2-1
v_call: TRBV7-2
d_call: TRBD2
clone_size: -
cdr3_aa: CASSLGGRAIIDEQFF
cdr3_nt: TGTGCCAGCAGCTTAGGCGGGAGGGCCATTATCGATGAGCAGTTCTTC

j_call: TRBJ2-5
v_call: TRBV12-2
d_call: -
clone_size: -
cdr3_aa: CASRLGWFGRRETQYF
cdr3_nt: TGTGCAAGTCGCTTAGGATGGTTTGGCAGGAGAGAGACCCAGTACTTC

j_call: TRBJ1-3
v_call: TRBV19
d_call: -
clone_size: -
cdr3_aa: CASSIDPGNTIYF
cdr3_nt: TGTGCCAGTAGTATCGATCCTGGAAACACCATATATTTT

j_call: TRBJ1-2
v_call: TRBV19
d_call: TRBD1
clone_size: -
cdr3_aa: CASSTGGGYTF
cdr3_nt: TGTGCCAGTAGTACAGGGGGTGGCTACACCTTC

j_call: TRBJ2-7
v_call: TRBV7-9
d_call: -
clone_size: -
cdr3_aa: CASSPPGHDGEQYF
cdr3_nt: TGTGCCAGCAGCCCTCCTGGACACGACGGCGAGCAGTACTTC

j_call: TRBJ2-1
v_call: TRBV7-3
d_call: TRBD2
clone_size: -
cdr3_aa: CASSSRLAGADEQFF
cdr3_nt: TGTGCCAGCAGCTCACGACTAGCGGGAGCTGATGAGCAGTTCTTC

j_call: TRBJ1-2
v_call: TRBV10-3
d_call: -
clone_size: -
cdr3_aa: CAISEPWGTNGYTF
cdr3_nt: TGTGCCATCAGTGAGCCGTGGGGGACGAATGGCTACACCTTC

j_call: TRBJ2-2
v_call: TRBV5-5
d_call: -
clone_size: -
cdr3_aa: CASSIFNFGTGELFF
cdr3_nt: TGTGCCAGCAGCATATTTAATTTTGGCACCGGGGAGCTGTTTTTT

j_call: TRBJ2-2
v_call: TRBV12-5
d_call: -
clone_size: once
cdr3_aa: CASGLGGRGHTGELFF
cdr3_nt: TGTGCTAGTGGTCTCGGGGGAAGGGGGCACACCGGGGAGCTGTTTTTT

j_call: TRBJ2-2
v_call: TRBV6-1
d_call: -
clone_size: -
cdr3_aa: CASRQAAAGELFF
cdr3_nt: TGTGCCAGCAGACAGGCCGCGGCGGGGGAGCTGTTTTTT

j_call: TRBJ1-2
v_call: TRBV7-9
d_call: -
clone_size: -
cdr3_aa: CASSNRNINYGYTF
cdr3_nt: TGTGCCAGCAGCAACAGGAATATTAACTATGGCTACACCTTC

j_call: TRBJ1-4
v_call: TRBV5-5
d_call: TRBD1
clone_size: -
cdr3_aa: CASSRGTVEKLFF
cdr3_nt: TGTGCCAGCAGCCGGGGGACAGTAGAAAAACTGTTTTTT

j_call: TRBJ1-4
v_call: TRBV18
d_call: -
clone_size: -
cdr3_aa: CASGFGANEKLFF
cdr3_nt: TGTGCCAGCGGCTTTGGGGCTAATGAAAAACTGTTTTTT

j_call: TRBJ2-3
v_call: TRBV5-1
d_call: TRBD1
clone_size: -
cdr3_aa: CASSLQGAGFADTQYF
cdr3_nt: TGCGCCAGCAGCCTTCAGGGGGCAGGATTTGCGGATACGCAGTATTTT

j_call: TRBJ2-3
v_call: TRBV11-2
d_call: -
clone_size: -
cdr3_aa: CASSSDGSTDTQYF
cdr3_nt: TGTGCCAGCAGCTCGGACGGTAGCACAGATACGCAGTATTTT

j_call: TRBJ2-7
v_call: TRBV7-3
d_call: -
clone_size: -
cdr3_aa: CASSLEVVWNGEQYF
cdr3_nt: TGTGCCAGCAGCTTAGAGGTGGTCTGGAATGGCGAGCAGTACTTC

j_call: TRBJ2-3
v_call: TRBV10-2
d_call: TRBD2
clone_size: -
cdr3_aa: CASSTSGRTDTQYF
cdr3_nt: TGCGCCAGCAGCACTAGCGGGAGAACAGATACGCAGTATTTT

j_call: TRBJ1-2
v_call: TRBV25-1
d_call: TRBD1
clone_size: -
cdr3_aa: CASSESRGLQGYTF
cdr3_nt: TGTGCCAGCAGTGAATCAAGGGGGCTGCAGGGCTACACCTTC

j_call: TRBJ2-1
v_call: TRBV5-4
d_call: -
clone_size: -
cdr3_aa: CASSLGQPYNEQFF
cdr3_nt: TGTGCCAGCAGCTTGGGACAGCCCTACAATGAGCAGTTCTTC